One and the same sample provided the 18 T cell receptor beta chains below, sequenced in a study of T cells in women clearing cervical HPV infection. The assay was immunoSEQ multiplex PCR, and TCRdb's table has in-frame clones only and misses some. Its clone listing holds fewer than 10,000 clones. Input material: blood buffy coat. Receptor source: a woman between 18 and 70 years old with a cervical HPV16 infection that either progressed to CIN3+ or cleared (not recorded which).

Concerning this clone: The CDR3 extends 3 residues past the end of the read, so its final part is completed from the germline J gene. This chain joins TRBV15 and TRBJ2-4, with a tentative D call TRBD1 (6 bases). This CDR3 region has 14 residues. The germline V gene encodes CDR1 LNHNV and CDR2 YYDKDF (reference sequence). The CDR3: CATREGGDPYGQYF. CDR3 DNA, as far as it was read: TGTGCCACCCGCGAAGGGGGAGACCCATATGGT. The full variable domain, with the rest looked up from reference TRBV15 and TRBJ2-4, is DAMVIQNPRYQVTQFGKPVTLSCSQTLNHNVMYWYQQKSSQAPKLLFHYYDKDFNNEADTPDNFQSRRPNTSFCFLDIRSPGLGDTAMYLCATREGGDPYGQYFGAGTRLSVL.

As to this clone: The CDR3 is cut off 3 residues early in the read; its end comes from the germline J gene. The chain joins TRBV20-1 to TRBJ2-7, with D tentatively TRBD1 (5 bases). Germline CDR1 is DFQATT and CDR2 is SNEGSKA (reference sequence). The CDR3 spans 14 residues. V was clipped by 4 bases and J by 0 bases, with 13 bases between them. The DNA read from the CDR3 is TGCAGTGCTATATCCCCAGACAGCTCCTACGAG. Its translation: CSAISPDSSYE. The whole CDR3 region reads CSAISPDSSYEQYF.

Details on this clone: The CDR3 end is not reached by the read, which stops 3 residues before it; the germline J gene fills it in. The V and J genes are TRBV12-5 and TRBJ1-3; TRBD1 matches at 9 bases. Germline V gene lookup returns CDR1 LGHNT and CDR2 FRNRAP. After removal of 3 bases from V and 4 bases from J, the junction contained 1 base not matched to a gene. The CDR3 has 14 amino acids. The chain's CDR3 is CASGLGTGGNTIYF. Partial CDR3 DNA: TGTGCTAGTGGTTTAGGGACAGGGGGAAACACC.

The CDR3 loop reads CASSFSTYDYTF. The sequenced CDR3 bases are TGTGCCAGCAGCTTCTCGACATACGAC. The rearrangement links TRBV7-9 to TRBJ1-2; no reliable D call. Sequencing ends 3 residues short of the CDR3 end; the germline J gene provides the rest. In germline, CDR1 is SEHNR, CDR2 FQNEAQ (reference sequence). This CDR3 is built from 12 residues.

Points on this clone: The missing CDR3 end, 3 residues past where the read stops, is filled in from the germline J gene. The rearrangement links TRBV20-1 to TRBJ2-1; 11 bases are a match to TRBD2. Germline CDR1 and CDR2: DFQATT and SNEGSKA (reference sequence). V gave up 5 bases and J gave up 3 bases; unmatched junction bases: 6. This CDR3 is built from 15 residues. The CDR3 region is CSASLAGDLYNEQFF. CDR3 bases read: TGCAGTGCTTCACTAGCGGGGGATCTCTACAATGAG.

Turning to this clone: The read halts 3 residues ahead of the CDR3 end, with the missing end drawn from the germline J gene. The J gene is TRBJ1-1, the V gene TRBV5-1; maybe TRBD1 (6 bases). The CDR3 loop spans 13 amino acids. The germline V gene has CDR1 SGHRS and CDR2 YFSETQ. The part of the CDR3 DNA that was read is TGCGCCAGCAGCTTACTACAGGGAAAGGAA. Protein: CASSLLQGKE. The complete CDR3 reads CASSLLQGKEAFF.

Partial CDR3 DNA: TGTGCCAGTAGCCTAAGGGGGATCTACAATGAC. Amino acids: CASSLRGIYND. The entire CDR3 reads CASSLRGIYNDYTF. The rearrangement joins TRBV19 to TRBJ1-2; D possibly corresponds to TRBD1 (6 bases). The CDR3 extends 3 residues past the end of the read, so its final part is completed from the germline J gene. The CDR3 loop spans 14 amino acids. Germline V gives CDR1 LNHDA, CDR2 SQIVND (reference sequence).

Its frequency marks this clone as medium-sized. The sequenced part of the CDR3 DNA is TGTGCCAGCAGGACTAGCGGGGGCAACACCGGGGAG. This translates into CASRTSGGNTGE. The CDR3 in its entirety is CASRTSGGNTGELFF. The chain has TRBV2 and TRBJ2-2; TRBD2 matches at 12 bases. The sequenced fragment ends 3 residues before the CDR3 boundary, so the rest is inferred from the germline J gene. The junction had 1 base not matched to a gene; V was cut back by 6 bases and J by 2 bases. The CDR3 contains 15 residues. Germline values: CDR1 SNHLY, CDR2 FYNNEI.

A word on this clone: From the germline J gene comes the end of the CDR3, since the read stops 3 residues before it. The chain combines TRBV7-2 with TRBJ1-2, with D perhaps TRBD1 (6 bases). Germline V gene lookup returns CDR1 SGHTA and CDR2 FQGNSA. This CDR3 comprises 13 residues. The DNA read from the CDR3 is TGTGCCAGCAGCTTACAGAGGGGGTACGAC. The encoded protein is CASSLQRGYD. The entire CDR3 protein is CASSLQRGYDYTF.

Worth noting for this clone: The CDR3 end falls 3 residues outside the read, so it is completed with the germline J gene. The chain uses TRBV7-3 and TRBJ2-3; 7 bases align to TRBD2. CDR1 and CDR2 (germline): SGHTA, FQGTGA. The CDR3 totals 14 residues. CDR3 loop: CASSSGGGGETQYF. CDR3 DNA, as far as it was read: TGTGCCAGCAGCTCTGGGGGGGGTGGGGAGACG.

A word on this clone: The read ends 3 residues early relative to the CDR3; the germline J gene fills the gap. The chain carries TRBV20-1 and TRBJ1-4; possibly TRBD1 for D (5 bases). The CDR3 consists of 13 residues. Germline V gene lookup returns CDR1 DFQATT and CDR2 SNEGSKA (reference sequence). The sequenced part of the CDR3 DNA is TGCAGTGCGAATGAAGGGGTGAGTTCACCA. It is translated as CSANEGVSSP. The complete CDR3 sequence is CSANEGVSSPLFF.

As for this clone: The read finishes 3 residues shy of the CDR3 end, and the germline J gene is used to complete it. The chain couples TRBV10-3 to TRBJ1-5; D call uncertain. Between the trimmed V and J ends, which lost 0 bases and 7 bases, there was a span of 7 bases. The CDR3 covers 13 residues. Per germline, CDR1 ENHRY and CDR2 SYGVKD. The CDR3 loop is CAISESTGQPQHF. Partial CDR3 DNA: TGTGCCATCAGTGAGTCGACGGGGCAGCCC.

This chain's CDR3 is CASSPTGVEQYF. The part of the CDR3 DNA that was read is TGTGCCAGCAGCCCGACAGGGGTCGAG. The chain joins TRBV11-2 to TRBJ2-7; 8 positions agree with TRBD1. The CDR3 goes on 3 residues after the read ends, and that part is filled in from the germline J gene. CDR3 length equals 12 residues. The V segment lost 5 bases and the J segment 6 bases; nucleotides outside the gene matches: 3. Germline-derived CDR1 and CDR2 are SGHAT and FQNNGV.

Note on this clone: The read finishes 3 residues shy of the CDR3 end, and the germline J gene is used to complete it. The V and J genes are TRBV18 and TRBJ2-4; 9 nucleotides line up with TRBD1. The V gene's germline CDR1 is KGHSH and CDR2 LQKENI. This CDR3 comprises 16 residues. The CDR3 here is CASSPGQGISGYGQYF. The CDR3 bases that were read are TGTGCCAGCTCACCGGGACAGGGTATATCAGGCTATGGT.

Considering frequency, this clone is medium-sized. CDR3 DNA (partial): TGCAGTGTTGGGACAGGCCAAGAGACC. This translates into CSVGTGQET. The full CDR3 protein is CSVGTGQETQYF. The chain links TRBV20-1 to TRBJ2-5, with 8 nucleotides matching TRBD1. The CDR3 end is not reached by the read, which stops 3 residues before it; the germline J gene fills it in. The V and J ends lost 7 bases and 1 base, in that order; junction bases with no gene match: 2. This CDR3 has 12 amino acids. Looked up from germline, CDR1 is DFQATT and CDR2 is SNEGSKA (reference sequence).

In regard to this clone: The read is 3 residues too short to cover the CDR3 end, so that end is filled in from the germline J gene. The rearrangement links TRBV19 to TRBJ2-7; 7 positions agree with TRBD1. Germline V gene sequence: CDR1 LNHDA, CDR2 SQIVND (reference sequence). Trimming removed 10 bases from V and 4 bases from J; junction bases left unmatched: 7. The CDR3 has 12 residues. The covered CDR3 bases are TGTGCCACAGACAGGGAAATTTACGAG. Translation gives CATDREIYE. The CDR3 reads in full as CATDREIYEQYF. Full variable domain (missing parts from reference TRBV19 and TRBJ2-7): DGGITQSPKYLFRKEGQNVTLSCEQNLNHDAMYWYRQDPGQGLRLIYYSQIVNDFQKGDIAEGYSVSREKKESFPLTVTSAQKNPTAFYLCATDREIYEQYFGPGTRLTVT.

Judged by frequency, this clone is medium-sized. Read sequence stops 3 residues before the CDR3 end, and the germline J gene provides the missing end. The chain uses TRBV4-1 and TRBJ1-2; D possibly corresponds to TRBD1 (5 bases). The V and J ends lost 4 bases and 4 bases respectively, with 13 bases between them. The CDR3 consists of 14 residues. Germline assignment: CDR1 MGHRA and CDR2 YSYEKL. CDR3 DNA, as far as it was read: TGCGCCAGCAGCCCTGGGCAGGGCCGCTATGGC. Its protein is CASSPGQGRYG. In full, the CDR3 reads CASSPGQGRYGYTF.

Remarks on this clone: Read data end 3 residues before the CDR3 end; the end is taken from the germline J gene. This CDR3 is also generated by other DNA sequences in the sample. This chain uses TRBV5-6 with TRBJ1-3; D is perhaps TRBD1 (6 bases). Germline CDR1 reads SGHDT; CDR2 reads YYEEEE. Between the trimmed V and J ends, which lost 0 bases and 7 bases, there was a span of 14 bases. The CDR3 has 15 residues. The CDR3 loop reads CASSLGATGSNTIYF. The part of the CDR3 DNA that was read is TGTGCCAGCAGCTTGGGCGCCACAGGGAGTAACACC. Full variable domain (remainder filled in from reference TRBV5-6 and TRBJ1-3): DAGVTQSPTHLIKTRGQQVTLRCSPKSGHDTVSWYQQALGQGPQFIFQYYEEEERQRGNFPDRFSGHQFPNYSSELNVNALLLGDSALYLCASSLGATGSNTIYFGEGSWLTVV.